This is a list of T cell receptor beta chains from one sample in a study of cytomegalovirus exposure and HLA in healthy donors. TCRdb's copy holds only in-frame clones and misses some; the assay was immunoSEQ multiplex PCR. The data show 93,000 or so clones, and the top ten clones hold less than 4.5%. The sequenced sample consisted of PBMCs. Receptors were obtained from a man between 35 and 55 years old in good health and CMV-seronegative. The CDR3 runs from the conserved cysteine through the conserved F or W. D genes are given only for firm matches.

D	V	J	CDR3	DNA
.	TRBV14	TRBJ2-3	CASSRQVGTDTQYF	TGTGCCAGCAGCCGACAAGTCGGCACAGATACGCAGTATTTT
TRBD1	TRBV5-1	TRBJ1-5	CASSLGDRGNQPQHF	TGCGCCAGCAGCTTGGGAGACAGGGGCAATCAGCCCCAGCATTTT
.	TRBV7-2	TRBJ1-1	CASSSSSGYTEAFF	TGTGCCAGCAGCTCCTCCTCCGGGTACACTGAAGCTTTCTTT
.	TRBV7-2	TRBJ1-2	CASSLGPSRAANYGYTF	TGTGCCAGCAGCTTAGGGCCCTCCCGTGCTGCTAACTATGGCTACACCTTC
TRBD2	TRBV19	TRBJ2-1	CASSSSGGYNEQFF	TGTGCCAGTAGTAGTAGCGGGGGGTACAATGAGCAGTTCTTC
.	TRBV14	TRBJ2-5	CASSIRAAETQYF	TGTGCCAGCAGCATAAGAGCGGCAGAGACCCAGTACTTC
.	TRBV10-1	TRBJ2-7	CASSTGYEQYF	TGCGCCAGCAGTACGGGCTACGAGCAGTACTTC
.	TRBV18	TRBJ2-1	CASSPRGDEQFF	TGTGCCAGCTCACCAAGGGGCGATGAGCAGTTCTTC
TRBD1	TRBV10-3	TRBJ2-7	CAIGQGVYEQYF	TGTGCCATCGGACAGGGCGTCTACGAGCAGTACTTC
.	TRBV5-6	TRBJ2-6	CASSYRTAGANVLTF	TGTGCCAGCAGCTACCGGACAGCTGGGGCCAACGTCCTGACTTTC
.	TRBV6-5	TRBJ1-3	CASSYSIGGAGNTIYF	TGTGCCAGCAGTTACTCGATTGGAGGGGCTGGAAACACCATATATTTT
.	TRBV28	TRBJ1-2	CASSQTVYGYTF	TGTGCCAGCAGTCAAACAGTCTATGGCTACACCTTC
TRBD1	TRBV7-9	TRBJ2-7	CATRQGAHEQYF	TGTGCCACAAGACAGGGGGCCCACGAGCAGTACTTC
TRBD2	TRBV9	TRBJ2-3	CASSLGTSGYGETDTQYF	TGTGCCAGCAGCCTAGGGACTAGCGGCTATGGGGAGACAGATACGCAGTATTTT
TRBD2	TRBV4-3	TRBJ2-7	CASSQDRLAGSEQYF	TGCGCCAGCAGCCAAGATCGTCTAGCGGGATCCGAGCAGTACTTC
.	TRBV6-5	TRBJ2-5	CASSYPGGKTQYF	TGTGCCAGCAGTTACCCGGGGGGCAAGACCCAGTACTTC
TRBD1	TRBV29-1	TRBJ2-3	CSGKGAPDTQYF	TGCAGCGGGAAGGGGGCGCCGGATACGCAGTATTTT
.	TRBV19	TRBJ2-7	CASSETKFYEQYF	TGTGCCAGTAGTGAAACTAAGTTCTACGAGCAGTACTTC
TRBD2	TRBV5-1	TRBJ2-7	CASSLSPGGPTEQYF	TGCGCCAGCAGCTTGTCTCCGGGAGGCCCCACCGAGCAGTACTTC
TRBD2	TRBV28	TRBJ2-7	CATGTSGRSNSYEQYF	TGTGCCACAGGGACTAGCGGGAGATCGAATTCCTACGAGCAGTACTTC
.	TRBV19	TRBJ1-2	CASSMSGNYGYTF	TGTGCCAGTAGTATGAGCGGAAACTATGGCTACACCTTC
.	TRBV15	TRBJ1-1	CATSGGRRRGNTEAFF	TGTGCCACCAGCGGAGGACGTAGGAGGGGGAACACTGAAGCTTTCTTT